This paragraph reports one T cell receptor (beta chain). What it binds is not known. V was clipped by 4 bases and J by 6 bases, with 10 bases between them. The CDR3 extends over 13 amino acids. Per germline, CDR1 SGDLS and CDR2 YYNGEE. These data originate in a study of identical twins. Study observations and caveats: Not following the same donors, the study drew its conclusions from cross-sectional statistical analysis.

MiXCR, run by TCRdb on the 5' RACE reads, gives a single entry per CDR3 protein. The repertoire has over 200,000 distinct CDR3 sequences, 5.5% to 7.5% of them found once; the top ten carry roughly 14%. A further study also used this sample, focusing on T cells expressing NK-cell markers. From that study: In the group of eight sequenced donors, seven were HCMV-seropositive and one was seronegative.

The clonotype originates from a woman aged 18-29 years in good health. The sequenced sample was CD8+ T cells sorted from blood. The genes are TRBV9 and TRBJ2-2; unclear D gene. The CDR3 DNA sequence: TGTGCCAGCAGCTCCTCGGCGGCCGGGGAGCTGTTTTTT. This translates into CASSSSAAGELFF.